This TCR beta chain was observed in a study of beta chain features in type 1 diabetes. Study conclusions and caveats: The study found moderately but significantly shorter TCRB CDR3s in all four CD4+ subsets of Type 1 diabetes patients. The naive, central memory and Treg TCRB repertoires looked more alike in patients than they did in healthy donors.

Of the isolated RNA, all was reverse transcribed, and so the sequenced material was expressed TCRB transcripts. Method: immunoSEQ multiplex PCR; TCRdb's copy keeps in-frame clones and lacks some. The table records hundreds of thousands of clones, roughly 16% of them present only once. This clone showed up just a few times. Its cognate antigen is unknown. Sequenced input: naive CD4+ T cells from blood. This clonotype originated in a man in his late teens or twenties in good health.

CDR3 nucleotide sequence: TGTGCCAGTAGTATAGAGGGTAGAACCTCCTACAATGAGCAGTTCTTC. This translates into CASSIEGRTSYNEQFF. V usage is TRBV19 and J usage is TRBJ2-1; D gene unclear. The germline V gene encodes CDR1 LNHDA and CDR2 SQIVND (reference sequence). The CDR3 loop spans 16 amino acids. With 0 bases removed from V and 0 bases from J, the gap between germline ends came to 9 bases.